One and the same sample provided the 16 T cell receptor beta chains below, sequenced in a study of cytomegalovirus exposure and HLA in healthy donors. It was with 60 Vbeta and 13 Jbeta primers that the PCR ran. Only in-frame clones appear in the TCRdb table, and some are missing; sequencing was by immunoSEQ multiplex PCR. The sample holds fewer than 95,000 clones; approximately 63% are singletons and the top ten take 5% to 6.5%. Sequencing was carried out using PBMCs. These receptors came from a woman younger than 45 in good health and CMV-seronegative.

This clone has more than one count but fewer than ten. The chain carries TRBV5-1 and TRBJ2-2; possible D gene TRBD1, 5 bases. CDR3 length: 15 residues. Per the germline V gene, CDR1 is SGHRS and CDR2 is YFSETQ. Trimming removed 0 bases at V and 0 bases at J, with 6 bases between. The CDR3 is CASSLETANTGELFF. As DNA, the CDR3 is TGCGCCAGCAGCTTGGAGACAGCGAACACCGGGGAGCTGTTTTTT.

The V gene is TRBV6-5, the J gene TRBJ2-1; the match to TRBD2 covers 8 bases. The CDR3 loop spans 15 amino acids. The V gene's germline CDR1 is MNHEY and CDR2 SVGAGI. Unmatched junction bases numbered 5, after V lost 0 bases and J lost 7 bases. CDR3 nucleotides: TGTGCCAGCAGTTACTCAGGGCGGGGGGCGAATGAGCAGTTCTTC. Translated: CASSYSGRGANEQFF.

The gene calls are TRBV14 and TRBJ2-1; TRBD2 might be the D (5 bases). CDR1 and CDR2 from the germline V gene are SGHDN and FVKESK. Trimming removed 2 bases from V and 10 bases from J, with 12 bases in between. The CDR3 has 13 amino acids. CDR3 loop: CASSQRESSEQFF. In DNA form, the CDR3 reads TGTGCCAGCAGCCAAAGGGAGAGTAGCGAGCAGTTCTTC.

The chain uses TRBV2 and TRBJ1-4, with 8 bases that match TRBD1. Germline values: CDR1 SNHLY, CDR2 FYNNEI. Trimming took 5 bases from V and 5 from J; bases not matched to a gene: 7. The CDR3 loop spans 15 amino acids. The DNA of the CDR3 is TGTGCCAGCAGTCAGCCCCGGGACAGGAATGAAAAACTGTTTTTT. It translates to CASSQPRDRNEKLFF.

This clone was seen a few times. J is TRBJ2-3 and V is TRBV5-1, with D perhaps TRBD2 (5 bases). The CDR3 consists of 15 residues. V was trimmed by 4 bases and J by 3 bases, leaving 15 bases between them. The V gene's germline CDR1 is SGHRS and CDR2 YFSETQ. The CDR3 loop is CASSPASRGTDTQYF. The DNA for the CDR3 is TGCGCCAGCAGCCCCGCTAGTCGCGGGACAGATACGCAGTATTTT.

The V gene is TRBV6-1, the J gene TRBJ1-2; D is possibly TRBD1 (5 bases). Germline lookup yields CDR1 MNHNS and CDR2 SASEGT. CDR3 length: 14 amino acids. V was cut by 2 bases and J by 8 bases, with 15 bases left in between. The CDR3 bases are TGTGCCAGCAGTGAAAAGGGGAGGGGAGGAGGCTACACCTTC. Residues: CASSEKGRGGGYTF.

The chain joins TRBV7-9 to TRBJ1-4; no reliable D call. The CDR3 runs 14 residues. Trimming took 2 bases from V and 7 from J, leaving 11 bases between them. The germline V gene has CDR1 SEHNR and CDR2 FQNEAQ (reference sequence). CDR3 sequence reads: CASSLSGVAEKLFF. The CDR3 DNA reads as TGTGCCAGCAGCTTATCCGGGGTGGCTGAAAAACTGTTTTTT.

CDR3 sequence (DNA): TGTGCCAGCAAAGCACTCTATTCACCCCTCCACTTT. It codes for CASKALYSPLHF. The chain is built from TRBV25-1 and TRBJ1-6; no firm D call. The germline V and J ends were trimmed by 7 bases and 8 bases, with 9 bases remaining between them. The CDR3 totals 12 residues. Germline loops: CDR1 MGHDK, CDR2 SYGVNS.

This clone was seen a few times. This chain joins TRBV7-6 and TRBJ2-2, with D perhaps matching TRBD1 (6 bases). This CDR3 spans 16 amino acids. Deletions cut 5 bases from V and 4 bases from J, with 17 bases between. The germline V gene has CDR1 SGHVS and CDR2 FNYEAQ. For the CDR3, the DNA is TGTGCCAGCAGCATCGGACCGGGACAAGTCACCGGGGAGCTGTTTTTT. As protein: CASSIGPGQVTGELFF.

The DNA for the CDR3 is TGTGCCAGTAATATGGGCCCATCGGGGTCCTACGAGCAGTACTTC. Encoded protein: CASNMGPSGSYEQYF. This rearrangement joins TRBV19 to TRBJ2-7; TRBD2 is a possible D gene (5 bases). The CDR3 totals 15 residues. The germline V and J ends were trimmed by 7 bases and 1 base, with 17 bases remaining between them. Germline V gives CDR1 LNHDA, CDR2 SQIVND (reference sequence). Full variable domain (rest looked up from reference TRBV19 and TRBJ2-7): DGGITQSPKYLFRKEGQNVTLSCEQNLNHDAMYWYRQDPGQGLRLIYYSQIVNDFQKGDIAEGYSVSREKKESFPLTVTSAQKNPTAFYLCASNMGPSGSYEQYFGPGTRLTVT.

The V gene is TRBV6-6, the J gene TRBJ1-2; D perhaps matches TRBD1 (6 bases). The CDR3 length is 12 residues. The ends were cut back, 0 bases at V and 14 bases at J, with 13 bases in the middle. Germline values: CDR1 MNHNY, CDR2 SVGAGI (reference sequence). The CDR3 reads CASSYSVGQYTF. DNA for the CDR3: TGTGCCAGCAGTTACTCAGTGGGACAATATACCTTC.

The V call is TRBV6-1, the J call TRBJ1-5; D unclear. The CDR3 loop spans 15 amino acids. Germline loops: CDR1 MNHNS, CDR2 SASEGT. V shed 2 bases and J shed 5 bases, with 13 bases lying between them. CDR3 region: CASSELSVLHQPQHF. The CDR3 DNA follows: TGTGCCAGCAGTGAATTGTCAGTCCTTCATCAGCCCCAGCATTTT.

V and J are TRBV11-3 and TRBJ2-5, with 10 bases fitting TRBD2. This CDR3 has 17 residues. J gave up 0 bases and V 1 base, and 5 bases lay outside the gene matches. Germline CDR1 reads SGHNT; CDR2 reads YENEEA. CDR3 bases: TGTGCCAGCAGCTTAGGGGCGACTAGCGGGTACCAAGAGACCCAGTACTTC. Translating it yields CASSLGATSGYQETQYF. The complete variable domain, with remaining parts taken from reference TRBV11-3 and TRBJ2-5, reads EAGVVQSPRYKIIEKKQPVAFWCNPISGHNTLYWYLQNLGQGPELLIRYENEEAVDDSQLPKDRFSAERLKGVDSTLKIQPAELGDSAVYLCASSLGATSGYQETQYFGPGTRLLVL.

The chain links TRBV30 to TRBJ1-5; a possible D gene is TRBD1 (5 bases). The CDR3 has 14 amino acids. The germline gives CDR1 GTSNPN, CDR2 SVGIG (reference sequence). V gave up 4 bases and J gave up 3 bases, with 13 bases separating them. CDR3 sequence (DNA): TGTGCCTGGAACGGAGACAGCCTCAATCAGCCCCAGCATTTT. This sequence encodes CAWNGDSLNQPQHF.

The V gene is TRBV2, the J gene TRBJ1-2, with 8 bases matching TRBD1. The length of the CDR3 is 13 residues. V was pared by 6 bases and J by 8 bases, with 8 bases of the junction left unmatched. Germline assignment: CDR1 SNHLY and CDR2 FYNNEI. The CDR3 DNA reads as TGTGCCAGCAGGGGCACAGGGGGTGAAGGCTACACCTTC. Translating gives CASRGTGGEGYTF.

This clone turned up a few times. The chain employs TRBV18 and TRBJ2-1, with 8 bases matching TRBD2. CDR3 length: 18 amino acids. CDR1 and CDR2 (germline): KGHSH, LQKENI. Trimming at V came to 4 bases and at J to 7 bases, leaving 18 bases not matched to a gene. This CDR3 reads CASSLPRAGVWARNEQFF. The CDR3 nucleotides are TGTGCCAGCTCACTACCTAGAGCGGGAGTGTGGGCGAGAAATGAGCAGTTCTTC. Together with reference TRBV18 and TRBJ2-1, the CDR3 gives the full variable domain: NAGVMQNPRHLVRRRGQEARLRCSPMKGHSHVYWYRQLPEEGLKFMVYLQKENIIDESGMPKERFSAEFPKEGPSILRIQQVVRGDSAAYFCASSLPRAGVWARNEQFFGPGTRLTVL.